This is a list of T cell receptor beta chains from one sample in a study of cytomegalovirus exposure and HLA in healthy donors. Generated by immunoSEQ multiplex PCR, the TCRdb table keeps only in-frame clones and is missing some. This table has 130,000 or so clones, around three quarters appearing once. Sequencing was carried out using PBMCs. The source of these receptors is a male donor in good health and CMV-seropositive. CDR3s include the opening cysteine and the closing phenylalanine or tryptophan. Each record gives: V gene, J gene, clone size, D gene, CDR3 protein, CDR3 DNA. The D gene is left open where the match is weak. Clone size is shown for a subset of rows, as once, few, many or a class of expanded clone.

TRBV5-8	TRBJ2-5	-	-	CASSLASGAKGTQYF	TGTGCCAGCAGCTTGGCGAGTGGGGCCAAGGGGACCCAGTACTTC
TRBV19	TRBJ1-2	-	-	CASSTPPTGNYGYTF	TGTGCCAGTAGTACACCCCCGACGGGGAACTATGGCTACACCTTC
TRBV9	TRBJ2-3	-	TRBD2	CASSVTAGGPYDTQYF	TGTGCCAGCAGCGTCACGGCGGGGGGGCCTTATGATACGCAGTATTTT
TRBV2	TRBJ2-6	-	TRBD1	CASSDTGGSGANVLTF	TGTGCCAGCAGTGATACAGGGGGCTCTGGGGCCAACGTCCTGACTTTC
TRBV18	TRBJ1-2	few	TRBD1	CASSPGTGDLAANYGYTF	TGTGCCAGCTCACCCGGGACAGGGGACTTGGCTGCTAACTATGGCTACACCTTC
TRBV28	TRBJ1-5	-	TRBD1	CASSSIRDRGPLWPQHF	TGTGCCAGCAGTTCCATCCGGGACAGGGGGCCGTTGTGGCCCCAGCATTTT
TRBV12-2	TRBJ2-7	few	-	CASRPDRGAPYEQYF	TGTGCAAGTCGCCCGGACAGGGGCGCCCCCTACGAGCAGTACTTC
TRBV5-6	TRBJ2-3	-	-	CASSGGNTDTQYF	TGTGCCAGCAGCGGGGGGAATACAGATACGCAGTATTTT
TRBV6-5	TRBJ1-2	-	TRBD1	CASKEQGAHGYTF	TGTGCCAGCAAAGAACAGGGGGCCCATGGCTACACTTTC
TRBV19	TRBJ1-1	once	-	CASSFDLNTEAFF	TGTGCCAGTAGCTTTGACTTGAACACTGAAGCTTTCTTT
TRBV9	TRBJ2-7	-	-	CASSAHSGWSSYEQYF	TGTGCCAGCAGCGCCCACAGCGGGTGGAGCTCCTACGAGCAGTACTTC
TRBV5-1	TRBJ2-3	-	TRBD2	CASSLELAGARTDTQYF	TGCGCCAGCAGCTTGGAACTAGCGGGGGCCCGCACAGATACGCAGTATTTT
TRBV7-6	TRBJ1-1	-	-	CASSPRSANTEAFF	TGTGCCAGCAGCCCCCGGAGCGCGAACACTGAAGCTTTCTTT
TRBV27	TRBJ2-7	-	-	CASSYRLDSPYEQYF	TGTGCCAGCAGTTACAGGCTTGACAGCCCCTACGAGCAGTACTTC
TRBV29-1	TRBJ2-7	-	TRBD1	CSAVGTEYYEQYF	TGCAGCGCCGTTGGGACAGAATACTACGAGCAGTACTTC
TRBV18	TRBJ2-1	few	-	CASSPLANLNNNEQFF	TGTGCCAGCTCACCACTTGCTAACTTGAATAACAATGAGCAGTTCTTC
TRBV7-9	TRBJ1-4	-	-	CASTSTREKLFF	TGTGCCAGCACCTCGACTAGGGAAAAACTGTTTTTT
TRBV7-2	TRBJ2-7	-	TRBD1	CASSLEAQGAYEQYF	TGTGCCAGCAGCTTAGAGGCACAGGGGGCCTACGAGCAGTACTTC
TRBV20-1	TRBJ2-4	-	-	CSARDSNIQYF	TGCAGTGCTAGAGATAGTAACATTCAGTACTTC
TRBV18	TRBJ1-1	-	-	CASSPLVPGTEAFF	TGTGCCAGCTCACCTCTCGTTCCGGGCACTGAAGCTTTCTTT
TRBV11-2	TRBJ1-6	-	TRBD1	CASSGTDYNSPLHF	TGTGCCAGCAGCGGGACAGACTATAATTCACCCCTCCACTTT
TRBV11-2	TRBJ2-1	-	TRBD2	CASSLEGGSGNEQFF	TGTGCCAGCAGCTTAGAAGGCGGGAGTGGGAATGAGCAGTTCTTC
TRBV5-6	TRBJ2-3	once	-	CASSAGGPDTQYF	TGTGCCAGCAGCGCGGGCGGGCCAGATACGCAGTATTTT
TRBV11-3	TRBJ2-7	-	-	CASSRGGASEQYF	TGTGCCAGCAGCCGTGGGGGGGCTAGCGAGCAGTACTTC
TRBV2	TRBJ1-4	-	TRBD1	CASSLTGIKLFF	TGTGCCAGCAGTCTGACAGGGATTAAACTGTTTTTT
TRBV5-4	TRBJ1-1	few	TRBD1	CASSYSHRGGTEAFF	TGTGCCAGCAGCTATTCCCACAGGGGGGGCACTGAAGCTTTCTTT
TRBV27	TRBJ1-5	-	TRBD1	CASSLRGPGYQPQHF	TGTGCCAGCAGTTTAAGGGGGCCAGGTTATCAGCCCCAGCATTTT
TRBV5-4	TRBJ2-7	-	-	CASSIGGKIEQYF	TGTGCCAGCAGCATCGGGGGTAAAATTGAGCAGTACTTC
TRBV4-2	TRBJ1-4	-	-	CASSPFTGTNEKLFF	TGTGCCAGCAGCCCATTTACAGGTACTAATGAAAAACTGTTTTTT
TRBV9	TRBJ2-3	few	-	CASSVLAQSTDTQYF	TGTGCCAGCAGCGTACTAGCACAAAGCACAGATACGCAGTATTTT
TRBV14	TRBJ2-3	-	TRBD2	CASSRELAGGRSTDTQYF	TGTGCCAGCAGCAGGGAGCTAGCGGGAGGACGGAGCACAGATACGCAGTATTTT
TRBV4-1	TRBJ2-2	-	-	CASSLSGVPNTGELFF	TGCGCCAGCAGCCTTTCAGGGGTCCCGAACACCGGGGAGCTGTTTTTT
TRBV5-1	TRBJ2-3	-	-	CASSLTASQAVQYF	TGCGCCAGCAGCTTGACAGCTTCACAAGCGGTGCAGTATTTT